One sample yielded the 25 T cell receptor beta chains listed below, sequenced in a study of monozygotic twins with inflammatory bowel disease. From the 5' RACE reads, TCRdb lists one entry per CDR3 protein and no DNA. The sample has some 300,000 distinct CDR3 sequences. Material for sequencing was blood. Receptor source: a human donor with ulcerative colitis or Crohn's disease, or a healthy co-twin of an affected twin (not recorded which).

V usage is TRBV12-3 or TRBV12-4 and J usage is TRBJ2-7; TCRdb picks TRBD2, but there is no DNA to check that call. The CDR3 contains 14 residues. The CDR3 region is CASRRAGESGEQYF.

J is TRBJ2-2 and V is TRBV20-1; TCRdb's D gene call, TRBD1, goes unchecked for lack of DNA. In germline, CDR1 is DFQATT, CDR2 SNEGSKA (reference sequence). The CDR3 is 21 residues long. This CDR3 reads CSARAAPGQSGGFSNTGELFF.

This sequence joins TRBV15 and TRBJ2-1; TCRdb's D call of TRBD1 is untestable without DNA. The CDR3 runs 15 residues. CDR1 is LNHNV, CDR2 YYDKDF, per germline (reference sequence). The CDR3 is CATSRDWTGNNEQFF.

The genes are TRBV19 and TRBJ1-4. The CDR3 is made up of 15 amino acids. Per germline, CDR1 LNHDA and CDR2 SQIVND (reference sequence). This CDR3 is CASRRAGATNEKLFF. Drawing the rest from reference TRBV19 and TRBJ1-4, the complete variable domain is DGGITQSPKYLFRKEGQNVTLSCEQNLNHDAMYWYRQDPGQGLRLIYYSQIVNDFQKGDIAEGYSVSREKKESFPLTVTSAQKNPTAFYLCASRRAGATNEKLFFGSGTQLSVL.

This sequence joins TRBV20-1 and TRBJ2-7; TCRdb's D gene call, TRBD1, goes unchecked for lack of DNA. CDR1 DFQATT and CDR2 SNEGSKA come from the germline V gene (reference sequence). The CDR3 contains 16 residues. The CDR3 protein is CSARDFDRGPGNEQYF.

This chain uses TRBV7-3 with TRBJ1-1. The germline CDR1 and CDR2 sequences are SGHTA and FQGTGA. CDR3 size: 12 residues. CDR3 sequence: CASSKTRRGGFF.

The chain combines TRBV20-1 with TRBJ1-4. Germline CDR1 is DFQATT and CDR2 is SNEGSKA (reference sequence). This CDR3 is built from 12 residues. The CDR3 is CSAKDGNEKLFF.

This chain uses TRBV29-1 with TRBJ2-1. This CDR3 contains 11 residues. The germline CDR1 and CDR2 sequences are SQVTM and ANQGSEA. The CDR3 loop reads CSVGLYNEQFF.

The genes are TRBV6-1 and TRBJ1-2. This CDR3 has 13 residues. Germline loops: CDR1 MNHNS, CDR2 SASEGT. The CDR3 spells CASSYDNLIGYTF.

The chain couples TRBV5-6 to TRBJ1-1. CDR1 and CDR2 (germline): SGHDT, YYEEEE. There are 15 residues in the CDR3. The CDR3 here is CASSLYSTAFTEAFF.

J is TRBJ1-2 and V is TRBV18; checking the TCRdb D call of TRBD1 is not possible without DNA. Germline CDR1 reads KGHSH; CDR2 reads LQKENI. The CDR3 has 14 amino acids. CDR3 in amino acids: CASSKQGPNYGYTF.

The chain uses TRBV5-1 and TRBJ2-1; TCRdb's D call, TRBD2, is unchecked because there is no DNA. CDR3 length: 20 amino acids. Germline V gives CDR1 SGHRS, CDR2 YFSETQ. This CDR3 is CASSLAPGQGTSGKYNEQFF.

The chain joins TRBV4-3 to TRBJ1-4; absent DNA, TCRdb's TRBD1 call cannot be checked. Germline assignment: CDR1 LGHNA and CDR2 YSLEER. The length of the CDR3 is 15 residues. The CDR3 reads CASSQDQGIGEKLFF.

CDR3 loop: CSASTPGLAGGQWKQFF. This sequence joins TRBV20-1 and TRBJ2-1; absent DNA, TCRdb's TRBD2 call cannot be checked. The CDR3 totals 17 residues. Germline CDR1 DFQATT, CDR2 SNEGSKA (reference sequence).

This chain links TRBV5-1 with TRBJ2-6. This CDR3 contains 15 residues. The V gene's germline CDR1 is SGHRS and CDR2 YFSETQ. CDR3 sequence reads: CASSFGDSGANVLTF. Drawing the rest from reference TRBV5-1 and TRBJ2-6, the complete variable domain is KAGVTQTPRYLIKTRGQQVTLSCSPISGHRSVSWYQQTPGQGLQFLFEYFSETQRNKGNFPGRFSGRQFSNSRSEMNVSTLELGDSALYLCASSFGDSGANVLTFGAGSRLTVL.

The chain's CDR3 is CASSLDMPNSPLHF. V is TRBV27 and J is TRBJ1-6. Germline V gene data show CDR1 as MNHEY and CDR2 as SMNVEV (reference sequence). The CDR3 runs 14 residues.

The CDR3 loop is CSARPPTGSSYEQYF. The gene calls are TRBV20-1 and TRBJ2-7. This CDR3 has 15 residues. Per germline, CDR1 DFQATT and CDR2 SNEGSKA (reference sequence).

The chain carries TRBV7-2 and TRBJ2-1; TCRdb's D call, TRBD1, is unchecked because there is no DNA. Looked up from germline, CDR1 is SGHTA and CDR2 is FQGNSA. This CDR3 is built from 13 residues. This CDR3 is CASSFDSGDEQFF.

The chain carries TRBV24-1 and TRBJ2-3. Germline loops: CDR1 KGHDR, CDR2 SFDVKD. CDR3 length: 15 residues. CDR3: CATSEKFAFTDTQYF.

The rearrangement uses TRBV7-8 and TRBJ1-1; TCRdb's D call of TRBD1 is untestable without DNA. This CDR3 contains 15 residues. The germline CDR1 and CDR2 sequences are SGHVS and FQNEAQ. The CDR3 here is CASSLVAGALTEAFF.

The chain recombines TRBV20-1 with TRBJ1-1; TCRdb outputs TRBD1, but without DNA this stays unchecked. The CDR3 extends over 11 amino acids. From germline, CDR1 is DFQATT and CDR2 SNEGSKA (reference sequence). CDR3 protein: CSAKGRDEAFF.

The chain joins TRBV6-1 to TRBJ2-3; TCRdb proposes TRBD2, but this gene call is untestable without DNA. The CDR3 sequence is 15 residues long. Germline CDR1 is MNHNS and CDR2 is SASEGT. The CDR3 here is CASSRRLGYTDTQYF.

The V gene is TRBV5-5, the J gene TRBJ2-1; the D call from TCRdb, TRBD2, cannot be confirmed without DNA. The germline CDR1 and CDR2 sequences are SGHKS and YYEKEE (reference sequence). The CDR3 spans 18 residues. The CDR3 spells CASRSGTEGLADHREQFF.

The V and J genes are TRBV7-2 and TRBJ2-3; TCRdb designates TRBD2, a call that cannot be tested without DNA. Germline V gene lookup returns CDR1 SGHTA and CDR2 FQGNSA. The CDR3 spans 15 residues. The CDR3 loop is CASSYRLAGDPTQYF.

The chain uses TRBV6-1 and TRBJ2-1. Per the germline V gene, CDR1 is MNHNS and CDR2 is SASEGT. The CDR3 covers 15 residues. The CDR3 here is CASSRYPDSYNEQFF.